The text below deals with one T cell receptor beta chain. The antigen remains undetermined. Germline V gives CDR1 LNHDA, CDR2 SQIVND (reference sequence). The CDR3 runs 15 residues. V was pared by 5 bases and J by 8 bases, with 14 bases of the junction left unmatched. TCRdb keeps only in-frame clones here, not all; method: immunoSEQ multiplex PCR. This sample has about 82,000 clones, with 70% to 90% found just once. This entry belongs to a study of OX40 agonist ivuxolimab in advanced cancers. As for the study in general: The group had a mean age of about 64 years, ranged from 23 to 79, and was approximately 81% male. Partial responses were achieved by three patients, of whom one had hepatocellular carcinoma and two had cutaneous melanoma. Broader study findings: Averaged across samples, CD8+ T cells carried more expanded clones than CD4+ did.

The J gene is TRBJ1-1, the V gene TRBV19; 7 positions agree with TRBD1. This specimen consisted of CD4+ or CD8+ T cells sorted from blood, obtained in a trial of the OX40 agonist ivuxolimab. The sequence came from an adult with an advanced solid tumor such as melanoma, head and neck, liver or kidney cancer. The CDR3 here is CASSFVGGGTAEAFF. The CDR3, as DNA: TGTGCCAGTAGTTTTGTGGGGGGCGGGACAGCAGAAGCTTTCTTT.